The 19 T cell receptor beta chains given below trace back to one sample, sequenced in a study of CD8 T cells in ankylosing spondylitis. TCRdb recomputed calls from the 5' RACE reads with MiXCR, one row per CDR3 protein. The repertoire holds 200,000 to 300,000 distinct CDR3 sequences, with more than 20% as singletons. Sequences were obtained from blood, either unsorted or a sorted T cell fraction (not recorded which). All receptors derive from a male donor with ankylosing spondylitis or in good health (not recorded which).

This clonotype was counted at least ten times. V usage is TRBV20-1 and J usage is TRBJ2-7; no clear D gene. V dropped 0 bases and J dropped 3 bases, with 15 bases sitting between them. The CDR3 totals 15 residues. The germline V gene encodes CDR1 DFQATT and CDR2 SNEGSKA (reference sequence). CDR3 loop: CSARDPERGDYEQYF. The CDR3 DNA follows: TGCAGTGCTAGAGACCCAGAGCGCGGAGACTACGAGCAGTACTTC.

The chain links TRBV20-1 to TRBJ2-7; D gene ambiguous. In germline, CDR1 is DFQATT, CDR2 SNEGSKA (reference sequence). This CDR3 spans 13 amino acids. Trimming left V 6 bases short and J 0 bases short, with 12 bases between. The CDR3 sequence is CSATRHSSYEQYF. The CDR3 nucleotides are TGCAGTGCCACCAGACATAGCTCCTACGAGCAGTACTTC.

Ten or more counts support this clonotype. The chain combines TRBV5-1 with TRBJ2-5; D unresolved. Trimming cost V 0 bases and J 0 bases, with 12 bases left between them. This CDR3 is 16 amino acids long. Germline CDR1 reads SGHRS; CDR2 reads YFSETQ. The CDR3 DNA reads TGCGCCAGCAGCTTGGTTACAAGAAGGTACCAAGAGACCCAGTACTTC. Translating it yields CASSLVTRRYQETQYF.

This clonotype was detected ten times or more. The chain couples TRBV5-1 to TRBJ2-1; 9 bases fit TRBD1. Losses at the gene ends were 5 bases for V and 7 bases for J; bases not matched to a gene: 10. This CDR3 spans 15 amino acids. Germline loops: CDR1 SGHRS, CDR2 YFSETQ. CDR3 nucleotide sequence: TGCGCCAGCAGGACGGACAGGGGCTCGAAAAATGAGCAGTTCTTC. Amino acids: CASRTDRGSKNEQFF.

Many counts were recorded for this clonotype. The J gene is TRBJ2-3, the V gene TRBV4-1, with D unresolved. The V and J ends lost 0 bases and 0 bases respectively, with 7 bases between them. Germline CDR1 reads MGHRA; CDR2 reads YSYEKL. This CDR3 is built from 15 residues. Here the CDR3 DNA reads TGCGCCAGCAGCCAAGACCCCGTGAGCACAGATACGCAGTATTTT. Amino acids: CASSQDPVSTDTQYF.

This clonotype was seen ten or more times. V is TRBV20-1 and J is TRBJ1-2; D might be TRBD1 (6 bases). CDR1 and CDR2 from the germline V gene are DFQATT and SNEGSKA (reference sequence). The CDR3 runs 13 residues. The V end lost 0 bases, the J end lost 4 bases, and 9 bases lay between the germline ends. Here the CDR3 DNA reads TGCAGTGCTAGAGATCGAGGGGGCTATGGCTACACCTTC. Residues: CSARDRGGYGYTF.

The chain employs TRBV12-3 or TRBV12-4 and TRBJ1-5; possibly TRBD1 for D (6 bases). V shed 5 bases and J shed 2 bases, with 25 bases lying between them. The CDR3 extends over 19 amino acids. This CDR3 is CASSPAYVKGGFGNQPQHF. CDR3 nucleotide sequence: TGTGCCAGCAGTCCGGCCTATGTTAAGGGGGGCTTTGGCAATCAGCCCCAGCATTTT.

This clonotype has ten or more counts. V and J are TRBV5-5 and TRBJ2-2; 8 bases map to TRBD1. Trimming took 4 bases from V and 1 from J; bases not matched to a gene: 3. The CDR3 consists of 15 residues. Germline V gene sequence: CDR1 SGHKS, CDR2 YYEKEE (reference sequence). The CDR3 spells CASSDDRGNTGELFF. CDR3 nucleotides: TGTGCCAGCAGCGACGACAGGGGGAACACCGGGGAGCTGTTTTTT.

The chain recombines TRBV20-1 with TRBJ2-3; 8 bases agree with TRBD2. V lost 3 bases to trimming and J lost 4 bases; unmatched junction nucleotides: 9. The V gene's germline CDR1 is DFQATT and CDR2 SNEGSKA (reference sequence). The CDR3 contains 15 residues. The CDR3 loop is CSAREGGGFADTQYF. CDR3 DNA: TGCAGTGCTAGGGAGGGCGGGGGGTTTGCAGATACGCAGTATTTT.

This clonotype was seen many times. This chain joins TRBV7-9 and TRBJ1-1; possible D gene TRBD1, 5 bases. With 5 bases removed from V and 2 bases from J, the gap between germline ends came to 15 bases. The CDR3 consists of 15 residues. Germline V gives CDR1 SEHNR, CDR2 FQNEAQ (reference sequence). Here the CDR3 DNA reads TGTGCCAGCAGCCCCCGCGGAGGGGCCAACACTGAAGCTTTCTTT. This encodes CASSPRGGANTEAFF.

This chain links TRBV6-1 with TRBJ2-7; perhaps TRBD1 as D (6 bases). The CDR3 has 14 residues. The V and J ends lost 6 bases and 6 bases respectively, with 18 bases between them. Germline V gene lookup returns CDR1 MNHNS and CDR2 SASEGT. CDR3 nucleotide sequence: TGTGCCAGCAGACCACGAGTGGGGGCCTTCGAGCAGTACTTC. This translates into CASRPRVGAFEQYF.

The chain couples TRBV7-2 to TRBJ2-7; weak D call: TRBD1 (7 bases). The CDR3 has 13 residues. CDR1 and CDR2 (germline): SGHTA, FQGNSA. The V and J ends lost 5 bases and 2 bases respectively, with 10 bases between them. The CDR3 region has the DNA TGTGCCAGCAGCCGGGGGACAGCCTACGAGCAGTACTTC. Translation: CASSRGTAYEQYF.

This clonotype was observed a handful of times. The CDR3 sequence is CASSSGQRDEQYF. CDR3 bases: TGTGCCAGCAGCTCGGGACAGCGGGACGAGCAGTACTTC. The gene calls are TRBV11-2 and TRBJ2-7; D might be TRBD1 (7 bases). This CDR3 comprises 13 residues. The germline gives CDR1 SGHAT, CDR2 FQNNGV. V lost 4 bases and J lost 5, with 12 bases in between.

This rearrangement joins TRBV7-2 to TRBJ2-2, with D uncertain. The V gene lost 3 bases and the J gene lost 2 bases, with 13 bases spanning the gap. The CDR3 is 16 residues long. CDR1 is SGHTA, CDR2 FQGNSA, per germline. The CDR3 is CASSLMSPLNTGELFF. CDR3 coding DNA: TGTGCCAGCAGCTTGATGAGCCCACTAAACACCGGGGAGCTGTTTTTT.

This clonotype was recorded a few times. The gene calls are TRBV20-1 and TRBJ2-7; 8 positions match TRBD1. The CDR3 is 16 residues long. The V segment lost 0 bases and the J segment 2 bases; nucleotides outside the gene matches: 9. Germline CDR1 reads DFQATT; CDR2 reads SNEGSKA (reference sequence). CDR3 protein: CSARDGDRPFTYEQYF. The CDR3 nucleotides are TGCAGTGCTAGAGATGGGGACAGGCCATTCACCTACGAGCAGTACTTC.

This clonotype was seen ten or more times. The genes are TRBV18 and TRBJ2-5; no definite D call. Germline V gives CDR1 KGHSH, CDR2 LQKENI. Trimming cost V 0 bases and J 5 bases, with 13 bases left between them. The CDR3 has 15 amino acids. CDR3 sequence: CASSPPVPDQETQYF. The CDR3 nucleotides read TGTGCCAGCTCACCACCTGTCCCTGATCAGGAGACCCAGTACTTC. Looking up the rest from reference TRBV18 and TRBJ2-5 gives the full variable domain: NAGVMQNPRHLVRRRGQEARLRCSPMKGHSHVYWYRQLPEEGLKFMVYLQKENIIDESGMPKERFSAEFPKEGPSILRIQQVVRGDSAAYFCASSPPVPDQETQYFGPGTRLLVL.

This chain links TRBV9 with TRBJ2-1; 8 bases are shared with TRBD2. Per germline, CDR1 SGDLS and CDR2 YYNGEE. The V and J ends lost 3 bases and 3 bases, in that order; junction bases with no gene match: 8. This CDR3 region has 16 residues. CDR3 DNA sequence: TGTGCCAGCAGCGCGGGAGGGGGGGGCCTCTACAATGAGCAGTTCTTC. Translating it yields CASSAGGGGLYNEQFF.

CDR3 loop: CASSVAAGLRTDTQYF. CDR3 coding DNA: TGTGCCAGCAGCGTAGCCGCGGGGCTTCGGACAGATACGCAGTATTTT. This chain uses TRBV9 with TRBJ2-3; possible D gene TRBD2, 6 bases. V dropped 0 bases and J dropped 3 bases, with 14 bases sitting between them. The CDR3 is 16 amino acids. Germline CDR1 SGDLS, CDR2 YYNGEE.

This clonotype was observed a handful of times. In DNA, the CDR3 is TGCGCCAGCAGTGGACAGGGTAGCGACGAGCAGTACTTC. This encodes CASSGQGSDEQYF. This chain joins TRBV10-1 and TRBJ2-7; 7 nucleotides agree with TRBD1. The CDR3 loop spans 13 amino acids. CDR1 is WNHNN, CDR2 SYGVQD, per germline (reference sequence). Unmatched junction bases numbered 5, after V lost 4 bases and J lost 5 bases.